This TCR beta chain derives from a study of identical twins. The study's findings and limits: While abundant cord blood beta clonotypes carried fewer insertions, memory repertoires showed no such pattern.

TCRdb re-derived calls from the 5' RACE reads in MiXCR, one entry per CDR3 protein. The sample lists around 240,000 distinct CDR3 sequences, more than 9% occurring once. This clonotype has at least ten counts. Its antigen remains unknown. The CDR3 runs to 19 residues. Trimming at V came to 5 bases and at J to 5 bases, leaving 23 bases not matched to a gene. Per the germline V gene, CDR1 is MDHEN and CDR2 is SYDVKM. The TCR sequence derives from a man aged 45-65 years in good health. The specimen was memory T cells sorted from blood. The gene calls are TRBV28 and TRBJ1-1, with 7 bases lining up with TRBD1. DNA for the CDR3: TGTGCCAGCAGTAAAGGGGGCGCGGTCCCCCCCTGGCCCTCAACTGAAGCTTTCTTT. Residues: CASSKGGAVPPWPSTEAFF. Drawing the rest from reference TRBV28 and TRBJ1-1, the complete variable domain is DVKVTQSSRYLVKRTGEKVFLECVQDMDHENMFWYRQDPGLGLRLIYFSYDVKMKEKGDIPEGYSVSREKKERFSLILESASTNQTSMYLCASSKGGAVPPWPSTEAFFGQGTRLTVV.